These 10 T cell receptor beta chains were sequenced from one sample in a study of blood T cell repertoires in COVID-19. Generated by immunoSEQ multiplex PCR, the TCRdb table keeps only in-frame clones and is missing some. The sample has about 150,000 clones, roughly 80% seen once. Sequenced material: peripheral blood. All receptors come from a man between 65 and 85 years old with acute or convalescent COVID-19.

The genes are TRBV3-1 (or the pseudogene TRBV3-2) and TRBJ2-3; 8 nucleotides agree with TRBD2. Germline CDR1 and CDR2: LGHDT and YNNKEL (reference sequence). Unmatched junction bases numbered 11, after V lost 2 bases and J lost 4 bases. CDR3 size: 17 residues. The CDR3 DNA sequence: TGTGCCAGCAGCCAACGCCCAACAGCGGGAGACCCAGATACGCAGTATTTT. It yields the protein CASSQRPTAGDPDTQYF.

V gene TRBV5-1 combines with J gene TRBJ2-1; D unresolved. The CDR3 extends over 13 amino acids. Between the trimmed V and J ends, which lost 0 bases and 5 bases, there was a span of 6 bases. Germline V gene data show CDR1 as SGHRS and CDR2 as YFSETQ. The CDR3 coding sequence is TGCGCCAGCAGCTTGGACACTAACAATGAGCAGTTCTTC. It yields the protein CASSLDTNNEQFF.

J is TRBJ2-1 and V is TRBV19, with 8 bases that match TRBD2. The J segment lost 7 bases and the V segment lost 1 base, leaving 3 bases of the junction unmatched. The V gene's germline CDR1 is LNHDA and CDR2 SQIVND (reference sequence). This CDR3 is 14 amino acids long. As DNA, the CDR3 is TGTGCCAGTAGTATAGGACTAGCGCAAAATGAGCAGTTCTTC. This translates into CASSIGLAQNEQFF.

The chain has TRBV10-1 and TRBJ1-6, with D unclear. The V gene's germline CDR1 is WNHNN and CDR2 SYGVQD (reference sequence). CDR3 length: 14 amino acids. Trimming left V 3 bases short and J 10 bases short, with 13 bases between. As DNA, the CDR3 is TGCGCCAGCAGTGAATCCAGGTCCGCCTCACCCCTCCACTTT. The encoded protein is CASSESRSASPLHF.

This sequence joins TRBV4-1 and TRBJ2-1, with 8 bases lining up with TRBD2. Trimming cost V 6 bases and J 2 bases; bases outside gene matches: 6. The CDR3 has 15 amino acids. The germline V gene has CDR1 MGHRA and CDR2 YSYEKL. This CDR3 is CASRGAGGAYNEQFF. The CDR3 DNA reads as TGCGCCAGCAGGGGGGCGGGGGGCGCCTACAATGAGCAGTTCTTC.

The chain uses TRBV2 and TRBJ2-1, with TRBD2 matching 14 bases. This CDR3 has 16 residues. Germline CDR1 SNHLY, CDR2 FYNNEI. V shed 7 bases, J shed 6 bases, and the junction held 8 bases outside the gene matches. CDR3 sequence reads: CASTLAGTSGGNEQFF. The CDR3 region has the DNA TGTGCCAGCACTCTTGCCGGGACTAGCGGGGGCAATGAGCAGTTCTTC.

The chain recombines TRBV13 with TRBJ2-3; 13 bases are shared with TRBD2. The ends lost 5 bases at V and 6 bases at J; junction bases unmatched: 11. CDR1 and CDR2 from the germline V gene are PRHDT and FYEKMQ (reference sequence). The CDR3 loop spans 17 amino acids. In nucleotides, the CDR3 is TGTGCCAGCAGCCAACGACTAGCGGGGGGTATTCGTGATACGCAGTATTTT. This encodes CASSQRLAGGIRDTQYF.

The gene calls are TRBV6-4 and TRBJ2-3; perhaps TRBD2 as D (5 bases). The CDR3 is 16 residues long. Germline V CDR1 and CDR2: MRHNA, SNTAGT. With 7 bases removed from V and 1 base from J, the gap between germline ends came to 18 bases. CDR3 nucleotide sequence: TGTGCCAGCACCCCCGAATTCGGGGTAGGCACAGATACGCAGTATTTT. It yields the protein CASTPEFGVGTDTQYF.

The rearrangement joins TRBV19 to TRBJ1-2; a possible D gene is TRBD1 (5 bases). V gave up 4 bases and J gave up 7 bases, with 16 bases separating them. Germline CDR1 is LNHDA and CDR2 is SQIVND (reference sequence). This CDR3 is built from 14 residues. The CDR3 loop is CASSTAGTLVGYTF. CDR3 nucleotide sequence: TGTGCCAGTAGTACAGCCGGGACTTTAGTTGGCTACACCTTC.

This chain joins TRBV28 and TRBJ1-6; a weak D match, TRBD1 (5 bases). V lost 6 bases, J lost 9 bases, and 15 bases lay in between. CDR1 MDHEN and CDR2 SYDVKM come from the germline V gene. This CDR3 has 14 amino acids. The chain's CDR3 is CASRLRGRGSPLHF. The CDR3 nucleotides are TGTGCCAGCAGATTGCGGGGGAGAGGTTCACCCCTCCACTTT.